A single sample is the source of the 30 T cell receptor beta chains below, sequenced in a study of cytomegalovirus exposure and HLA in healthy donors. With 60 Vbeta and 13 Jbeta primers, the PCR was carried out. TCRdb's table, derived via immunoSEQ multiplex PCR, lists solely in-frame clones and lacks some. The sample comprises 140,000 or so clones, around three fifths of which are singletons, and about 1.8% rests with the top ten. Sequences were obtained from PBMCs. Source of these receptors: a male donor in good health and CMV-seronegative.

About this clone itself: Sequence at one end of the junction differs from germline and may be a read error. CDR3 region: CASSLGAGAAPF. CDR3 in DNA: TGTGCCAGCAGCTTAGGGGCAGGGGCGGCCCCCTTC. The rearrangement links TRBV7-9 to TRBJ1-2, with a weak D call TRBD1 (6 bases). The CDR3 runs to 12 residues. From germline, CDR1 is SEHNR and CDR2 FQNEAQ (reference sequence).

V usage is TRBV6-5 and J usage is TRBJ2-5; TRBD2 agrees at 7 bases. V was clipped by 7 bases and J by 3 bases; unmatched bases: 11. This CDR3 comprises 15 residues. Germline V lookup: CDR1 MNHEY, CDR2 SVGAGI. CDR3 sequence: CASIIAGRAKETQYF. In DNA, the CDR3 is TGTGCCAGCATCATAGCAGGGAGGGCGAAAGAGACCCAGTACTTC.

The chain joins TRBV5-1 to TRBJ2-3, with 13 bases aligning to TRBD2. Trimming at V came to 2 bases and at J to 3 bases, leaving 9 bases not matched to a gene. The germline V gene encodes CDR1 SGHRS and CDR2 YFSETQ. The CDR3 runs to 18 residues. In nucleotides, the CDR3 is TGCGCCAGCAGCTTTACACCGACTAGCGGGGGGATAACAGATACGCAGTATTTT. Translating gives CASSFTPTSGGITDTQYF.

The chain has TRBV18 and TRBJ1-4, with 8 nucleotides matching TRBD1. The CDR3 is 14 amino acids. Germline V gene sequence: CDR1 KGHSH, CDR2 LQKENI. The junction had 6 bases not matched to a gene; V was cut back by 4 bases and J by 8 bases. The CDR3, as DNA: TGTGCCAGCTCACTGACTGACAGGGGCGAAAAACTGTTTTTT. Protein: CASSLTDRGEKLFF.

The V and J genes are TRBV7-3 and TRBJ2-3; weak D call: TRBD2 (6 bases). V shed 4 bases and J shed 0 bases, with 17 bases lying between them. Germline-derived CDR1 and CDR2 are SGHTA and FQGTGA. This CDR3 comprises 17 residues. CDR3 nucleotide sequence: TGTGCCAGCAGCTCCTTACCTGGGGCGGGGAGCACAGATACGCAGTATTTT. It translates to CASSSLPGAGSTDTQYF.

To note about this clone: At one of its ends the junction is not consistent with the germline gene, which may arise from a read error. CDR3 sequence reads: CASREGQGSSPLHF. CDR3 DNA sequence: TGTGCCAGCAGGGAAGGACAGGGGAGTTCACCCCTCCACTTT. V gene TRBV6-1 combines with J gene TRBJ1-6; 9 positions match TRBD1. The CDR3 runs 14 residues. Germline V CDR1 and CDR2: MNHNS, SASEGT.

This clone came up a few times. A junction end diverges from the germline sequence, so it may reflect a read error. Other DNA variants within this sample encode the same CDR3. The chain combines TRBV5-1 with TRBJ1-6; 8 bases line up with TRBD1. From germline, CDR1 is SGHRS and CDR2 YFSETQ. This CDR3 has 16 amino acids. The CDR3 spells CASSRGGQGFNSPLHF. The CDR3 DNA is TGCGCCAGCAGCCGAGGTGGACAGGGCTTCAATTCCCCCCTCCACTTT. The full variable domain, completed using reference TRBV5-1 and TRBJ1-6, is KAGVTQTPRYLIKTRGQQVTLSCSPISGHRSVSWYQQTPGQGLQFLFEYFSETQRNKGNFPGRFSGRQFSNSRSEMNVSTLELGDSALYLCASSRGGQGFNSPLHFGNGTRLTVT.

The chain combines TRBV30 with TRBJ1-3; D gene ambiguous. V lost 2 bases and J lost 4, with 9 bases in between. CDR3 length: 13 amino acids. Germline CDR1 reads GTSNPN; CDR2 reads SVGIG (reference sequence). The CDR3 reads CAWSLALGNTIYF. CDR3 DNA sequence: TGTGCCTGGAGTTTGGCTTTGGGAAACACCATATATTTT.

The V gene is TRBV6-1, the J gene TRBJ2-6, with 8 bases identical to TRBD2. Germline lookup yields CDR1 MNHNS and CDR2 SASEGT. V shed 5 bases and J 0 bases; nucleotides not matched to a gene: 0. This CDR3 is built from 15 residues. CDR3 coding DNA: TGTGCCAGCAGTCGGGGGGGCTCTGGGGCCAACGTCCTGACTTTC. This translates into CASSRGGSGANVLTF.

This clone was seen a few times. The V gene is TRBV15, the J gene TRBJ1-4, with a weak D call TRBD1 (6 bases). The CDR3 length is 15 residues. Germline V gene lookup returns CDR1 LNHNV and CDR2 YYDKDF (reference sequence). V was pared by 0 bases and J by 3 bases, with 8 bases between. CDR3 sequence (DNA): TGTGCCACCAGCAGAGAGGGGGCGGCTAATGAAAAACTGTTTTTT. Residues: CATSREGAANEKLFF.

This sequence joins TRBV30 and TRBJ2-7, with 8 positions matching TRBD1. The CDR3 spans 17 residues. Germline V gene data show CDR1 as GTSNPN and CDR2 as SVGIG (reference sequence). The V segment lost 4 bases and the J segment 2 bases; nucleotides outside the gene matches: 16. Written as DNA, the CDR3 is TGTGCCTGGAACCGGGACAGGTGGAGTTTTGGGGCCTACGAGCAGTACTTC. Protein sequence: CAWNRDRWSFGAYEQYF.

The rearrangement links TRBV19 to TRBJ2-1; 9 positions match TRBD2. The CDR3 extends over 14 amino acids. CDR1 is LNHDA, CDR2 SQIVND, per germline (reference sequence). The V gene end was trimmed by 7 bases and the J gene end by 9 bases; junction bases not matched to a gene: 10. CDR3 DNA sequence: TGTGCCAGTAAATTTGCGGGGGGGGCGGGTGAGCAGTTCTTC. Protein product: CASKFAGGAGEQFF.

The rearrangement links TRBV7-8 to TRBJ1-2; TRBD1 is a possible D gene (5 bases). CDR3 length: 14 amino acids. Trimming left V 1 base short and J 6 bases short, with 12 bases between. Per germline, CDR1 SGHVS and CDR2 FQNEAQ. CDR3 nucleotides: TGTGCCAGCAGCTTAGACAAGGGGTCGGATGGCTACACCTTC. Protein product: CASSLDKGSDGYTF.

As for this clone: Sequence at one end of the junction differs from germline and may be a read error. V and J are TRBV7-9 and TRBJ1-2; 10 bases align to TRBD1. The CDR3 has 16 amino acids. CDR1 is SEHNR and CDR2 is FQNEAQ in the germline V gene (reference sequence). The CDR3: CSSSSPRDRGISGYTF. For the CDR3, the DNA is TGTTCCAGCAGCTCTCCCCGGGACAGGGGAATTAGTGGCTACACCTTC.

As DNA, the CDR3 is TGTGCCAGCAACCCCTTTCCCTGGGGGGACTATGGCTACACCTTC. Translating gives CASNPFPWGDYGYTF. The chain carries TRBV7-8 and TRBJ1-2; a possible D gene is TRBD1 (5 bases). The germline CDR1 and CDR2 sequences are SGHVS and FQNEAQ. The V and J ends lost 7 bases and 3 bases respectively, with 18 bases between them. The CDR3 runs 15 residues.

This clone was observed a few times. The rearrangement links TRBV14 to TRBJ2-1, with D perhaps matching TRBD2 (6 bases). The CDR3 loop spans 15 amino acids. The V end was cut by 0 bases, the J end by 3 bases, with 9 bases between. Germline CDR1 SGHDN, CDR2 FVKESK. CDR3 in DNA: TGTGCCAGCAGCCAAGAGGTAGCGGACTACAATGAGCAGTTCTTC. Its translation: CASSQEVADYNEQFF.

The chain combines TRBV9 with TRBJ2-5, with 11 bases identical to TRBD2. There are 16 residues in the CDR3. In germline, CDR1 is SGDLS, CDR2 YYNGEE. The ends lost 2 bases at V and 1 base at J; junction bases unmatched: 4. The CDR3 here is CASSVGGLAGQETQYF. The CDR3 region has the DNA TGTGCCAGCAGCGTCGGAGGACTAGCGGGCCAAGAGACCCAGTACTTC. The variable domain in full, with the rest retrieved from reference TRBV9 and TRBJ2-5, is DSGVTQTPKHLITATGQRVTLRCSPRSGDLSVYWYQQSLDQGLQFLIQYYNGEERAKGNILERFSAQQFPDLHSELNLSSLELGDSALYFCASSVGGLAGQETQYFGPGTRLLVL.

This clone was seen just once. The rearrangement links TRBV4-1 to TRBJ2-1; 11 nucleotides align to TRBD2. The length of the CDR3 is 15 residues. The junction had 8 bases not matched to a gene; V was cut back by 3 bases and J by 10 bases. Germline CDR1 reads MGHRA; CDR2 reads YSYEKL. The CDR3 spells CASSQGSGGAGEQFF. The DNA for the CDR3 is TGCGCCAGCAGCCAGGGTAGCGGGGGGGCAGGAGAGCAGTTCTTC.

The chain recombines TRBV29-1 with TRBJ2-2; D is unresolved. This CDR3 has 12 residues. V dropped 2 bases and J dropped 5 bases, with 6 bases sitting between them. Germline V gives CDR1 SQVTM, CDR2 ANQGSEA. CDR3 bases: TGCAGCGTTGAACAGGTAACCGGGGAGCTGTTTTTT. It translates to CSVEQVTGELFF.

The gene calls are TRBV6-6 and TRBJ2-2, with D possibly TRBD1 on 7 matching bases. CDR1 MNHNY and CDR2 SVGAGI come from the germline V gene (reference sequence). V lost 7 bases and J 4 bases, leaving 16 bases between the germline ends. CDR3 size: 15 residues. CDR3 sequence (DNA): TGTGCCAGCATCCAGACAGGGAGGTCCACCGGGGAGCTGTTTTTT. Encoded protein: CASIQTGRSTGELFF.

In its sample, this clone was seen a few times. The CDR3 DNA follows: TGTGCCACCAGCAGCCTGACAGGGACCTACGAGCAGTACTTC. As protein: CATSSLTGTYEQYF. This chain uses TRBV15 with TRBJ2-7; 7 nucleotides line up with TRBD1. Unmatched junction bases numbered 4, after V lost 3 bases and J lost 2 bases. The CDR3 loop spans 14 amino acids. Looked up from germline, CDR1 is LNHNV and CDR2 is YYDKDF (reference sequence).

This clone was counted only a few times. The V call is TRBV15, the J call TRBJ1-6, with 8 bases aligning to TRBD1. CDR1 and CDR2 (germline): LNHNV, YYDKDF (reference sequence). The trim removed 1 base at V and 9 bases at J, leaving 5 bases unmatched. CDR3 length: 15 residues. The CDR3 here is CATSRARQGASPLHF. The DNA for the CDR3 is TGTGCCACCAGCAGAGCCCGCCAGGGGGCTTCACCCCTCCACTTT.

The chain uses TRBV5-1 and TRBJ2-7; 12 bases agree with TRBD1. V was pared by 4 bases and J by 4 bases, with 6 bases of the junction left unmatched. Germline values: CDR1 SGHRS, CDR2 YFSETQ. The CDR3 is 15 residues long. The CDR3 bases are TGCGCCAGCAGCCCTAGGGACAGGGGGCTTTACGAGCAGTACTTC. As protein: CASSPRDRGLYEQYF. Full variable domain (outside the CDR3, taken from reference TRBV5-1 and TRBJ2-7): KAGVTQTPRYLIKTRGQQVTLSCSPISGHRSVSWYQQTPGQGLQFLFEYFSETQRNKGNFPGRFSGRQFSNSRSEMNVSTLELGDSALYLCASSPRDRGLYEQYFGPGTRLTVT.

This sequence joins TRBV9 and TRBJ2-7; 8 nucleotides line up with TRBD1. This CDR3 comprises 15 residues. V was clipped by 2 bases and J by 6 bases; unmatched bases: 10. Germline values: CDR1 SGDLS, CDR2 YYNGEE. This chain's CDR3 is CASSVRDRPPGEQYF. The DNA of the CDR3 is TGTGCCAGCAGCGTCCGGGACAGGCCCCCGGGCGAGCAGTACTTC.

The gene calls are TRBV6-1 and TRBJ2-7; 9 bases align to TRBD1. Germline V CDR1 and CDR2: MNHNS, SASEGT. The ends lost 8 bases at V and 3 bases at J; junction bases unmatched: 11. This CDR3 has 15 residues. The CDR3 DNA is TGTGCCAGCGGGGCCCGAGACAGGGGGGACTACGAGCAGTACTTC. Translation: CASGARDRGDYEQYF.

This clone was seen only once. CDR3 in DNA: TGTGCCAGCAGCTTAAGCGGATTGAACACTGAAGCTTTCTTT. The encoded protein is CASSLSGLNTEAFF. The chain links TRBV7-3 to TRBJ1-1; D remains unclear. CDR1 is SGHTA and CDR2 is FQGTGA in the germline V gene. This CDR3 comprises 14 residues. The V and J ends lost 1 base and 0 bases respectively, with 6 bases between them.

The chain uses TRBV19 and TRBJ2-6; 8 nucleotides agree with TRBD1. The CDR3 covers 17 residues. Unmatched junction bases numbered 7, after V lost 5 bases and J lost 1 base. CDR1 and CDR2 (germline): LNHDA, SQIVND (reference sequence). Here the CDR3 DNA reads TGTGCCAGTAGTCGGATCCGACAGGGGTCTGGGGCCAACGTCCTGACTTTC. This sequence encodes CASSRIRQGSGANVLTF.

The chain joins TRBV6-1 to TRBJ1-2; unclear D gene. V was cut by 6 bases and J by 4 bases, with 15 bases left in between. Germline assignment: CDR1 MNHNS and CDR2 SASEGT. The length of the CDR3 is 14 residues. The CDR3 spells CASSYLFTGYGYTF. As DNA, the CDR3 is TGTGCCAGCAGCTACCTCTTTACGGGCTATGGCTACACCTTC.

This chain links TRBV10-1 with TRBJ2-1; the D gene is possibly TRBD2 (5 bases). The length of the CDR3 is 15 residues. The V end was cut by 5 bases, the J end by 2 bases, with 13 bases between. Germline V lookup: CDR1 WNHNN, CDR2 SYGVQD (reference sequence). The CDR3 nucleotides are TGCGCCAGCAGTCAGAGGACTGGACCCTACAATGAGCAGTTCTTC. Its translation is CASSQRTGPYNEQFF.

The chain uses TRBV18 and TRBJ2-7, with a possible D match to TRBD1 (6 bases). Germline CDR1 KGHSH, CDR2 LQKENI. The CDR3 length is 17 residues. The germline V and J ends were trimmed by 2 bases and 3 bases, with 20 bases remaining between them. The CDR3 DNA sequence: TGTGCCAGCTCACCAAGCATAAGACAGGCTCTTAACTACGAGCAGTACTTC. It translates to CASSPSIRQALNYEQYF.